The sequence of this T cell receptor (beta chain) was determined in a study of blood T cell repertoires in COVID-19. Study overall: Samples came from the United States, Italy and Spain, spanning acute and convalescent COVID-19.

Per the study methods: Amplification with reference gene primers provided the estimates of nucleated cell counts. The table came from immunoSEQ multiplex PCR; TCRdb's copy has only in-frame clones and leaves some out. The V and J calls and clone size are taken from that table; D and trimming were inferred from the DNA. Of 250,000 or so clones in the sample, less than 90% are singletons; the top ten hold approximately 2%. The germline CDR1 and CDR2 sequences are MNHEY and SVGAGI. The length of the CDR3 is 15 residues. Trimming took 0 bases from V and 5 from J, leaving 11 bases between them. The sequencing sample was made of peripheral blood. The chain carries TRBV6-5 and TRBJ2-1; D might be TRBD2 (5 bases). This receptor was obtained from a man between 25 and 39 years old with active or convalescent COVID-19. The CDR3 DNA follows: TGTGCCAGCAGTTACTCGAATCTAGCCCACAATGAGCAGTTCTTC. Protein: CASSYSNLAHNEQFF.